This TCR beta chain was identified in a study of blood T cell repertoires in COVID-19. The Seattle patients joined while their infection was active and were tracked longitudinally afterward. TCRdb keeps only in-frame clones here, not all; method: immunoSEQ multiplex PCR. The table lists approximately 40,000 clones, around nine tenths of them singletons. J gave up 6 bases and V 5 bases, and 12 bases lay outside the gene matches. The CDR3 sequence is 16 residues long. CDR1 SGHVS and CDR2 FNYEAQ come from the germline V gene. The chain carries TRBV7-6 and TRBJ2-2; 7 bases align to TRBD2. The sample taken for sequencing was peripheral blood. The TCR sequence derives from a man aged 35-49 years with COVID-19, enrolled during active disease. CDR3 sequence reads: CASSPRPSGESGELFF. The CDR3 DNA is TGTGCCAGCAGCCCCCGGCCTAGCGGAGAATCCGGGGAGCTGTTTTTT.